This T cell receptor (beta chain) was sequenced during a study of cytotoxic CD8 clonotypes in ibrutinib-treated CLL. For the study at large: A mean of around 270,000 productive templates and over 75,000 productive rearrangements was obtained per sample.

With sequencing, the targeted depth ranged from 1 in 200,000 to 1 in 1 million T cells. Sequenced by immunoSEQ multiplex PCR; TCRdb stores in-frame clones only, minus some. Of some 65,000 clones listed, roughly 57% are singletons. The study's findings and limits: Private clonotypes, not public ones, expanded at ibrutinib response.

Trimming pared 3 bases from V and 3 bases from J, leaving 9 bases between. Germline loops: CDR1 MNHNS, CDR2 SASEGT. CDR3 length equals 15 residues. As to this clone: Its specificity is unknown.

Specimen: PBMCs, collected after 12 months of ibrutinib treatment. V is TRBV6-1 and J is TRBJ1-6, with D unclear. This TCR was sampled from a human donor with chronic lymphocytic leukemia. The CDR3 reads CASSDQHLYNSPLHF. The CDR3 DNA reads TGTGCCAGCAGTGATCAACACCTCTATAATTCACCCCTCCACTTT.